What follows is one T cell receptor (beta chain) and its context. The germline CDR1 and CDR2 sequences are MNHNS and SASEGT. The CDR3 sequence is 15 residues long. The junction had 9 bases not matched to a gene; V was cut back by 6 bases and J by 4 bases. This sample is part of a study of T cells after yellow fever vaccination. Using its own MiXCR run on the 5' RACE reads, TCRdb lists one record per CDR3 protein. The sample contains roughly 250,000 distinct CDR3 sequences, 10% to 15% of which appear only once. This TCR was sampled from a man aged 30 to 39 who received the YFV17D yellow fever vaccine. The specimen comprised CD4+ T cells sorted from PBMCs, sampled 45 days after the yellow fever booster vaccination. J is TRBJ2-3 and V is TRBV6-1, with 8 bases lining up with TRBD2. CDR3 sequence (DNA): TGTGCCAGCAGGGCTGTCGGGAGGGCCCCAGATACGCAGTATTTT. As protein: CASRAVGRAPDTQYF.